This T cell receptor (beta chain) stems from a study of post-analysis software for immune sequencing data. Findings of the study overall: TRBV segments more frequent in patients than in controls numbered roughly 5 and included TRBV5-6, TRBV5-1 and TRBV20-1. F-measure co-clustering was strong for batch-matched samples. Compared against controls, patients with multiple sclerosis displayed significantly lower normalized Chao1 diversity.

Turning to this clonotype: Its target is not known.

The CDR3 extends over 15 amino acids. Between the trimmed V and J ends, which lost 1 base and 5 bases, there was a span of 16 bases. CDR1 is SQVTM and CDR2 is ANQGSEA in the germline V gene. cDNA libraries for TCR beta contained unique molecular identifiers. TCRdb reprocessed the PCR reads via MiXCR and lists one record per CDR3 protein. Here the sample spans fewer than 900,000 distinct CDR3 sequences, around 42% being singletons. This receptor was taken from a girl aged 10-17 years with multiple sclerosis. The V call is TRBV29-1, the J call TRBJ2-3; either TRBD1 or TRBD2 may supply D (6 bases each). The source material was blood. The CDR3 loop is CSVEGLRGRGDTQYF. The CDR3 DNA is TGCAGCGTTGAAGGCCTCCGGGGGCGGGGAGATACGCAGTATTTT.